Detailed here is one TCR beta chain. Its specificity is not known. Germline lookup yields CDR1 SGHTS and CDR2 YDEGEE. CDR3 length: 14 amino acids. Trimming removed 0 bases from V and 1 base from J, with 7 bases in between. Primers: 60 Vbeta forward and 13 Jbeta reverse. Repertoires were generated with immunoSEQ multiplex PCR, while TCRdb's copy carries only in-frame clones and drops some. The repertoire holds 85,000 to 100,000 clones, about 75% seen once, with approximately 4.4% in the top ten. These data originate in a study of cytomegalovirus exposure and HLA in healthy donors. Study-wide findings and caveats: The analysis excluded some indistinguishable V segments, including TRBV6-2 and TRBV6-3.

Sequencing was performed on PBMCs. The clonotype comes from a woman between 40 and 50 years old in good health and CMV-seronegative. The V call is TRBV5-8, the J call TRBJ2-5, with a weak D call TRBD2 (6 bases). CDR3 loop: CASSLAGSQETQYF. DNA of the CDR3: TGTGCCAGCAGCTTGGCCGGGAGCCAAGAGACCCAGTACTTC.